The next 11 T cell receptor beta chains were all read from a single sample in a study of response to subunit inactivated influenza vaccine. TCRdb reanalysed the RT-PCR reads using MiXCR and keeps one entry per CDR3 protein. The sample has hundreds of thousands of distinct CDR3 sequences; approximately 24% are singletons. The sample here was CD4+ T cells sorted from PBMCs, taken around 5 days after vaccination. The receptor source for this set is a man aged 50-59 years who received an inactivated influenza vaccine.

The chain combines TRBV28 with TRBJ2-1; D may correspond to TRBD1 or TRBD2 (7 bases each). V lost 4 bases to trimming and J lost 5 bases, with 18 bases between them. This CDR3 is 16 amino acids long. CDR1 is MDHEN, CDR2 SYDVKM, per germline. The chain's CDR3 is CASSSAGGAFDNEQFF. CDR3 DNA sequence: TGTGCCAGCAGTTCCGCAGGGGGGGCCTTTGACAATGAGCAGTTCTTC.

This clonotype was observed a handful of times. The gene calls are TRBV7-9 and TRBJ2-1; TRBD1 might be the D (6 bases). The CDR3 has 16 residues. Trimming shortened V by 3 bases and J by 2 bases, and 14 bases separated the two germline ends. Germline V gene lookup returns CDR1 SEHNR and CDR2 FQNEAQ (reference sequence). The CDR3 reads CASSFLIRTAYNEQFF. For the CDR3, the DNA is TGTGCCAGCAGCTTTCTAATTAGGACAGCCTACAATGAGCAGTTCTTC.

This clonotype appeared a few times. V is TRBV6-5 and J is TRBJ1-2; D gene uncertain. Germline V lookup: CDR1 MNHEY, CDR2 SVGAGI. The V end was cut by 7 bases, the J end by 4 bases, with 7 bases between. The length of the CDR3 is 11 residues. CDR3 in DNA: TGTGCCAGCACAGAAGGCTATGGCTACACCTTC. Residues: CASTEGYGYTF.

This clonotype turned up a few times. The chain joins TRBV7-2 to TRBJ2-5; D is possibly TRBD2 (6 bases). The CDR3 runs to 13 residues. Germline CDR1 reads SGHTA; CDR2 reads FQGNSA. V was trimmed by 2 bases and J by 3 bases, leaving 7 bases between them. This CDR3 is CASSLPSEETQYF. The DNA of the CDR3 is TGTGCCAGCAGCTTACCTAGCGAAGAGACCCAGTACTTC.

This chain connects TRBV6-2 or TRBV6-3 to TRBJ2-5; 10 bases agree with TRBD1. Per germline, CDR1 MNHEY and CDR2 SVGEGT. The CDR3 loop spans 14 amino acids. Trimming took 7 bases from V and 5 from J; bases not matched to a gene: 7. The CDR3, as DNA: TGTGCCAGCATCAGACAGGGGGCTTGGGAGACCCAGTACTTC. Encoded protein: CASIRQGAWETQYF.

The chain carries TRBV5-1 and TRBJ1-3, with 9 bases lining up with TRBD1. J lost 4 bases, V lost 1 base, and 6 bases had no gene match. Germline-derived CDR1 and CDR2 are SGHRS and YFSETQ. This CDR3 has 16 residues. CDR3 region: CASSLRGQGSGNTIYF. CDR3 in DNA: TGCGCCAGCAGCTTGAGGGGACAGGGATCCGGAAACACCATATATTTT.

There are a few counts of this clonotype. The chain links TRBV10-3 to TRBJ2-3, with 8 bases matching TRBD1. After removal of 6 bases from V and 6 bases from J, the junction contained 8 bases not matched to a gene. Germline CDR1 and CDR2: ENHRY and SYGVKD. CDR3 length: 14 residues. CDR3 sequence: CAISPLTGVDTQYF. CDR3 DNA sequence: TGTGCCATCAGCCCTCTGACAGGGGTGGATACGCAGTATTTT.

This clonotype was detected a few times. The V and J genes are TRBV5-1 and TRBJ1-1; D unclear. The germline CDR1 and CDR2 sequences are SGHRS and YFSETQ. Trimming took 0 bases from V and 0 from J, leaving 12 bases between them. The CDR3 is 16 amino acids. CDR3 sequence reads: CASSLEGVGMNTEAFF. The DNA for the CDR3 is TGCGCCAGCAGCTTGGAGGGTGTAGGGATGAACACTGAAGCTTTCTTT.

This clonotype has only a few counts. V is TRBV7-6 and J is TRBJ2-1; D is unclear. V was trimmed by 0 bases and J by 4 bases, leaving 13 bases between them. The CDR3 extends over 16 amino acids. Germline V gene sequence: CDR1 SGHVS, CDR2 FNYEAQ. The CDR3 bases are TGTGCCAGCAGCTTAGCTTTGGTGACGTCATACAATGAGCAGTTCTTC. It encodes CASSLALVTSYNEQFF. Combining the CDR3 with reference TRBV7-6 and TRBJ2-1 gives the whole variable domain GAGVSQSPRYKVTKRGQDVALRCDPISGHVSLYWYRQALGQGPEFLTYFNYEAQQDKSGLPNDRFSAERPEGSISTLTIQRTEQRDSAMYRCASSLALVTSYNEQFFGPGTRLTVL.

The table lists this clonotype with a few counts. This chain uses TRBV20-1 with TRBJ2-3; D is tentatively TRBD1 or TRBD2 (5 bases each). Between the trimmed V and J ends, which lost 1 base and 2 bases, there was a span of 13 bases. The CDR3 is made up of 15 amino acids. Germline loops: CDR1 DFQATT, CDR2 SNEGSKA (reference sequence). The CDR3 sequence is CSARGTQGFTDTQYF. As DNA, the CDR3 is TGCAGTGCTAGAGGGACTCAGGGATTCACAGATACGCAGTATTTT.

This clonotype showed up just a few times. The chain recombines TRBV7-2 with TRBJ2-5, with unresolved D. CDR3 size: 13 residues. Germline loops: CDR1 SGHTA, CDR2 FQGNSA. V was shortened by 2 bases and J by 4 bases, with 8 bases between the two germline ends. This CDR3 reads CASSLFRAETQYF. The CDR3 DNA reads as TGTGCCAGCAGCTTATTCCGGGCAGAGACCCAGTACTTC.